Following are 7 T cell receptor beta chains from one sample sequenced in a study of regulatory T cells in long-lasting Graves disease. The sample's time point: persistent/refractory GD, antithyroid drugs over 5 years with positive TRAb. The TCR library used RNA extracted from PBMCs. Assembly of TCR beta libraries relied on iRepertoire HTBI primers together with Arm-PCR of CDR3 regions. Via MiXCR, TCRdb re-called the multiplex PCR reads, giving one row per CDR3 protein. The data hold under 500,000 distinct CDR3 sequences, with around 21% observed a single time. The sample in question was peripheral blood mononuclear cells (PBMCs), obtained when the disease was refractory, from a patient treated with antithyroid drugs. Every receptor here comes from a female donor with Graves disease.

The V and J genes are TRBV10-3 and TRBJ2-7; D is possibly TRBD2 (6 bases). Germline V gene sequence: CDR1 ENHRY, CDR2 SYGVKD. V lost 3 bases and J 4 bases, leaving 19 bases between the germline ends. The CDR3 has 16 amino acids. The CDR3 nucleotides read TGTGCCATCAGTGAAGAGGCTAGCGTAACCCTGTACGAGCAGTACTTC. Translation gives CAISEEASVTLYEQYF.

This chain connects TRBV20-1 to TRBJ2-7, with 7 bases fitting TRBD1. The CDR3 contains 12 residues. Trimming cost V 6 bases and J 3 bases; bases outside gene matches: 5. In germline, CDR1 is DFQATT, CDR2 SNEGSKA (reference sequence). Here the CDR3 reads CSARQGNYEQYF. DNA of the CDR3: TGCAGTGCAAGACAGGGTAACTACGAGCAGTACTTC.

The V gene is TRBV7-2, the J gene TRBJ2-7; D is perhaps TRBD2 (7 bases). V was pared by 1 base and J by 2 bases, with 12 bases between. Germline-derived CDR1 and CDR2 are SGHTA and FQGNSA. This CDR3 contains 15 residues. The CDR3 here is CASSLGGGLTYEQYF. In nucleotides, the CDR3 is TGTGCCAGCAGCTTAGGCGGGGGCCTCACCTACGAGCAGTACTTC.

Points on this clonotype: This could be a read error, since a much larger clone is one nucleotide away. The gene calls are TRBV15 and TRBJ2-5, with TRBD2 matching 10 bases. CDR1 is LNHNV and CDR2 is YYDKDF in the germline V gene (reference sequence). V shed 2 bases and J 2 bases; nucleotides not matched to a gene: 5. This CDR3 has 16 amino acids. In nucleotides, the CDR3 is TGTGCCACCAGCAGAAGGGGACTAGCGTCTCAAGAGACCCAGTACTTC. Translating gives CATSRRGLASQETQYF.

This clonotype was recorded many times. The CDR3 loop is CASSEWASGAPREQYF. The CDR3 bases are TGTGCCAGCAGTGAATGGGCTAGCGGGGCGCCTAGGGAGCAGTACTTC. The V and J genes are TRBV2 and TRBJ2-7; 9 bases map to TRBD2. Germline V CDR1 and CDR2: SNHLY, FYNNEI. V shed 2 bases and J 7 bases; nucleotides not matched to a gene: 12. The CDR3 runs to 16 residues.

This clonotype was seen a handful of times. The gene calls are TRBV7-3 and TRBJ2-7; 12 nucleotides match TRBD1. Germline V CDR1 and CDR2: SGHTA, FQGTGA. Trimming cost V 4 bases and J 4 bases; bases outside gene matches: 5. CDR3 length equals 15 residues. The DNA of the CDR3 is TGTGCCAGCAGCTCCGGGACAGGGGGCATGTACGAGCAGTACTTC. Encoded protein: CASSSGTGGMYEQYF.

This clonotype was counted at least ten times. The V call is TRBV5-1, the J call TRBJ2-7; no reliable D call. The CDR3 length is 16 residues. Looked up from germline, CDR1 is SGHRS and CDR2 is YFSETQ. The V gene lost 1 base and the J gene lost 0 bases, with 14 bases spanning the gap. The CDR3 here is CASSLSPAQASYEQYF. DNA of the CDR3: TGCGCCAGCAGCTTGTCACCAGCGCAGGCCTCCTACGAGCAGTACTTC.